The 21 T cell receptor beta chains listed next were all sequenced from one sample in a study of T cells after yellow fever vaccination. TCRdb re-called the 5' RACE reads through MiXCR, storing one row per CDR3 protein. The table has 45,000 to 60,000 distinct CDR3 sequences, 6.5% to 8% seen once. The source was CD8+ T cells not binding an NS4B(214-222) dextramer, sorted from PBMCs, collected approximately 40 days after the first yellow fever vaccination. The receptors here all came from a man aged 18-30 years who received the YFV17D yellow fever vaccine.

In its sample, this clonotype was seen many times. V gene TRBV11-2 combines with J gene TRBJ1-6, with no clear D. CDR1 and CDR2 from the germline V gene are SGHAT and FQNNGV. V was trimmed by 0 bases and J by 10 bases, leaving 19 bases between them. The CDR3 runs to 17 residues. This chain's CDR3 is CASSLDSLRPAVSPLHF. In DNA form, the CDR3 reads TGTGCCAGCAGCTTAGATTCGTTGCGGCCGGCAGTGTCACCCCTCCACTTT.

This clonotype was counted between two and nine times. CDR3 sequence reads: CATSRGLSSSYEQYV. DNA for the CDR3: TGTGCCACCTCACGGGGCCTATCGAGCTCCTACGAGCAGTACGTC. The chain has TRBV7-3 and TRBJ2-7; D may correspond to TRBD1 or TRBD2 (5 bases each). The germline V and J ends were trimmed by 10 bases and 0 bases, with 19 bases remaining between them. This CDR3 has 15 amino acids. Germline lookup yields CDR1 SGHTA and CDR2 FQGTGA.

This clonotype was seen ten or more times. The chain is built from TRBV6-5 and TRBJ2-1, with 11 bases aligning to TRBD2. Germline CDR1 MNHEY, CDR2 SVGAGI. This CDR3 contains 15 residues. V shed 2 bases, J shed 9 bases, and the junction held 6 bases outside the gene matches. CDR3 coding DNA: TGTGCCAGCAGTTACCGACTAGCGGGGAGGGGTGAGCAGTTCTTC. Its protein is CASSYRLAGRGEQFF.

This clonotype has ten or more counts. The chain has TRBV11-2 and TRBJ2-1; D call uncertain. Germline CDR1 reads SGHAT; CDR2 reads FQNNGV. V was clipped by 0 bases and J by 1 base, with 13 bases between them. The CDR3 extends over 17 amino acids. In DNA, the CDR3 is TGTGCCAGCAGCTTAGAGGTTTTCGTACCTTCCTACAATGAGCAGTTCTTC. Amino acids: CASSLEVFVPSYNEQFF.

This sequence joins TRBV6-5 and TRBJ2-2; 13 bases line up with TRBD2. The CDR3 is 17 amino acids. Germline V gives CDR1 MNHEY, CDR2 SVGAGI. With 2 bases clipped from V and 2 bases from J, the junction kept 2 bases outside the gene matches. The DNA of the CDR3 is TGTGCCAGCAGTTACGGGACTAGCGGGGCAAACACCGGGGAGCTGTTTTTT. Its translation is CASSYGTSGANTGELFF.

There are many counts of this clonotype. The chain links TRBV6-1 to TRBJ2-7, with a possible D match to TRBD1 (5 bases). Trimming stripped 7 bases from V and 2 bases from J, with 18 bases between. Germline CDR1 reads MNHNS; CDR2 reads SASEGT. This CDR3 spans 15 amino acids. The CDR3 DNA is TGTGCCAGCACCCCCCAGGGTGGCCCCCCCTACGAGCAGTACGTC. The encoded protein is CASTPQGGPPYEQYV.

The rearrangement joins TRBV19 to TRBJ2-1; weak D call: TRBD2 (5 bases). The CDR3 consists of 15 residues. Germline-derived CDR1 and CDR2 are LNHDA and SQIVND (reference sequence). The germline V and J ends were trimmed by 7 bases and 1 base, with 14 bases remaining between them. DNA of the CDR3: TGTGCCAGTACCCTTTCGCCGGGATCCTACAATGAGCAGTTCTTC. It is translated as CASTLSPGSYNEQFF.

This clonotype showed up just a few times. V usage is TRBV20-1 and J usage is TRBJ1-5; 11 positions agree with TRBD1. This CDR3 comprises 17 residues. Looked up from germline, CDR1 is DFQATT and CDR2 is SNEGSKA (reference sequence). The junction had 16 bases not matched to a gene; V was cut back by 6 bases and J by 6 bases. CDR3 sequence: CSAVDRDRGIRSQPQHF. CDR3 sequence (DNA): TGCAGTGCGGTGGACCGGGACAGGGGGATTCGCAGTCAGCCCCAGCATTTT.

This clonotype was picked up many times. V is TRBV4-1 and J is TRBJ1-1; the match to TRBD1 covers 7 bases. The CDR3 is 17 amino acids. J lost 7 bases, V lost 1 base, and 15 bases had no gene match. Per germline, CDR1 MGHRA and CDR2 YSYEKL. The CDR3 sequence is CASSQGAHRGMEGEAFF. The CDR3 bases are TGCGCCAGCAGCCAAGGGGCCCACAGGGGAATGGAGGGTGAAGCTTTCTTT.

This clonotype was recorded at least ten times. The chain recombines TRBV20-1 with TRBJ2-7; 11 nucleotides align to TRBD1. V lost 2 bases to trimming and J lost 4 bases; unmatched junction nucleotides: 13. The CDR3 spans 17 residues. The germline V gene encodes CDR1 DFQATT and CDR2 SNEGSKA (reference sequence). CDR3 DNA: TGCAGTGCTAGAACCCGGGACAGGGGGAAAAACGTGTACGAGCAGTACTTC. It is translated as CSARTRDRGKNVYEQYF.

J is TRBJ1-1 and V is TRBV12-3 or TRBV12-4; the D gene is possibly TRBD1 (6 bases). The CDR3 extends over 13 amino acids. V gave up 11 bases and J gave up 8 bases, with 21 bases separating them. This CDR3 is CALSGDTLGEAFF. The CDR3 DNA reads as TGTGCCCTCTCGGGGGACACATTGGGCGAAGCTTTCTTT.

This clonotype has at least ten counts. The chain uses TRBV12-3 or TRBV12-4 and TRBJ1-5; 9 positions match TRBD1. V shed 6 bases and J 4 bases; nucleotides not matched to a gene: 4. This CDR3 spans 14 amino acids. The CDR3 sequence is CASRATGGNQPQHF. As DNA, the CDR3 is TGTGCCAGCAGGGCGACAGGGGGGAATCAGCCCCAGCATTTT.

This clonotype occurred a few times. The chain links TRBV19 to TRBJ2-1, with TRBD2 as a possible D gene (5 bases). V was shortened by 7 bases and J by 6 bases, with 16 bases between the two germline ends. This CDR3 has 14 amino acids. CDR1 and CDR2 (germline): LNHDA, SQIVND (reference sequence). The CDR3 DNA follows: TGTGCCAGTAAGCCTCTCTCCGGAGGCAATGAGCAGTTCTTC. Its protein product is CASKPLSGGNEQFF.

There are many counts of this clonotype. The J gene is TRBJ1-2, the V gene TRBV12-3 or TRBV12-4; no clear D gene. The CDR3 contains 17 residues. V was cut by 1 base and J by 5 bases, with 20 bases left in between. The CDR3 nucleotides read TGTGCCAGCAGTTTAGGTTTCATAACAGCGGCGAATTATGGCTACACCTTC. It encodes CASSLGFITAANYGYTF.

This clonotype was seen at least ten times. The chain uses TRBV18 and TRBJ1-5; D uncertain. This CDR3 contains 14 residues. Trimming left V 3 bases short and J 3 bases short, with 9 bases between. From germline, CDR1 is KGHSH and CDR2 LQKENI. The CDR3 nucleotides read TGTGCCAGCTCACCCTCGTACGTCAATCAGCCCCAGCATTTT. Its translation: CASSPSYVNQPQHF.

This clonotype occurred a few times. The genes are TRBV4-1 and TRBJ2-2; perhaps D is TRBD1 or TRBD2 (5 bases each). The V and J ends lost 1 base and 4 bases respectively, with 10 bases between them. CDR3 size: 15 residues. Germline V gene lookup returns CDR1 MGHRA and CDR2 YSYEKL. CDR3 protein: CASSQVGETTGELFF. CDR3 nucleotide sequence: TGCGCCAGCAGCCAAGTGGGGGAGACCACCGGGGAGCTGTTTTTT.

The gene calls are TRBV11-2 and TRBJ2-3; D unresolved. This CDR3 has 13 amino acids. The V gene lost 1 base and the J gene lost 6 bases, with 8 bases spanning the gap. Germline values: CDR1 SGHAT, CDR2 FQNNGV. The CDR3 protein is CASSLVSWDTQYF. CDR3 coding DNA: TGTGCCAGCAGCTTAGTATCTTGGGATACGCAGTATTTT.

This clonotype has just a few counts. This sequence joins TRBV5-1 and TRBJ2-3; 10 bases are a match to TRBD2. V was pared by 3 bases and J by 0 bases, with 16 bases of the junction left unmatched. Germline CDR1 is SGHRS and CDR2 is YFSETQ. The CDR3 has 20 amino acids. The CDR3 sequence: CASSWLGGRTSGLSTDTQYF. The CDR3 bases are TGCGCCAGCAGCTGGTTAGGCGGGAGGACTAGCGGACTAAGCACAGATACGCAGTATTTT.

This clonotype was counted only a few times. The CDR3 DNA is TGTGCCAGCAGCTGGGCTAGCGGGGCACCAGAGACCCAGTACTTC. Protein: CASSWASGAPETQYF. The chain carries TRBV27 and TRBJ2-5; TRBD2 aligns across 9 bases. Germline CDR1 reads MNHEY; CDR2 reads SMNVEV (reference sequence). The CDR3 totals 15 residues. V was pared by 6 bases and J by 4 bases, with 9 bases of the junction left unmatched.

This clonotype has at least ten counts. The V call is TRBV7-2, the J call TRBJ2-3; D might be TRBD1 (6 bases). The germline V and J ends were trimmed by 2 bases and 6 bases, with 9 bases remaining between them. The germline V gene has CDR1 SGHTA and CDR2 FQGNSA. The CDR3 has 13 amino acids. CDR3 region: CASSLMGADTQYF. The CDR3, as DNA: TGTGCCAGCAGCTTAATGGGGGCCGATACGCAGTATTTT.

This clonotype has a count of ten or more. The chain combines TRBV11-2 with TRBJ2-3; D unclear. The germline V and J ends were trimmed by 4 bases and 0 bases, with 14 bases remaining between them. CDR3 size: 16 residues. CDR1 is SGHAT, CDR2 FQNNGV, per germline. CDR3 DNA sequence: TGTGCCAGCAGCTCCCAAGCTATTACTAGCACAGATACGCAGTATTTT. Amino acids: CASSSQAITSTDTQYF.